These 30 T cell receptor beta chains were sequenced from one sample in a study of T cell clonality in common variable immunodeficiency. Method: immunoSEQ multiplex PCR; TCRdb's copy keeps in-frame clones and lacks some. The sample was found to contain about 43,000 clones, and every one recurs. The sequencing sample was made of peripheral blood mononuclear cells. The receptors originated from a person aged 18-70 years in good health.

This clone was observed many times. The read ends 3 residues early relative to the CDR3; the germline J gene fills the gap. The J gene is TRBJ2-7, the V gene TRBV10-3; TRBD2 aligns across 7 bases. Trimming removed 0 bases from V and 6 bases from J; junction bases left unmatched: 8. The CDR3 covers 15 residues. In germline, CDR1 is ENHRY, CDR2 SYGVKD. The CDR3 spells CAISESYAGALEQYF. CDR3 bases read: TGTGCCATCAGTGAGTCGTACGCGGGAGCCCTCGAG.

This clone came up many times. The CDR3 goes on 3 residues after the read ends, and that part is filled in from the germline J gene. Other nucleotide sequences from this sample produce the same CDR3. This rearrangement joins TRBV20-1 to TRBJ1-3; possible D gene TRBD1, 6 bases. Germline CDR1 DFQATT, CDR2 SNEGSKA (reference sequence). Trimming cost V 5 bases and J 0 bases, with 14 bases left between them. The CDR3 spans 15 residues. CDR3 bases read: TGCAGTGCTCGGGGGGGGGCGGCCTCTGGAAACACC. Translation: CSARGGAASGNT. In full, the CDR3 is CSARGGAASGNTIYF.

This clone came up many times. The read ends 3 residues before the CDR3 terminus; that terminus is restored from the germline J gene. The V gene is TRBV2, the J gene TRBJ2-7; 13 bases map to TRBD2. Germline assignment: CDR1 SNHLY and CDR2 FYNNEI. J was trimmed by 6 bases and V by 0 bases; bases with no gene match: 11. This CDR3 has 18 amino acids. The CDR3 bases that were read are TGTGCCAGCAGTGAAGCCCTACCCGGACTAGCGGGAGTCTCCGAG. Its translation is CASSEALPGLAGVSE. The CDR3 in full is CASSEALPGLAGVSEQYF.

In this sample, this clone turned up many times. The CDR3 is cut off 3 residues early in the read; its end comes from the germline J gene. The rearrangement joins TRBV7-2 to TRBJ2-3; the D gene is possibly TRBD1 (6 bases). This CDR3 contains 12 residues. From germline, CDR1 is SGHTA and CDR2 FQGNSA. CDR3 in amino acids: CASSPDSLPQYF. CDR3 bases read: TGTGCCAGCAGCCCGGACAGCCTACCG.

This clone was recorded at least ten times. Sequencing ends 3 residues short of the CDR3 end; the germline J gene provides the rest. The identical CDR3 is also encoded by other nucleotide sequences in the sample. This rearrangement joins TRBV5-1 to TRBJ1-3; perhaps TRBD1 as D (6 bases). With 0 bases removed from V and 0 bases from J, the gap between germline ends came to 16 bases. Per germline, CDR1 SGHRS and CDR2 YFSETQ. This CDR3 is built from 18 residues. The DNA read from the CDR3 is TGCGCCAGCAGCTTGGAGCAGGGGTTTGGTAGCTCTGGAAACACC. The encoded protein is CASSLEQGFGSSGNT. The complete CDR3 sequence is CASSLEQGFGSSGNTIYF.

In its sample, this clone was seen many times. The CDR3 is cut off 3 residues early in the read; its end comes from the germline J gene. The chain recombines TRBV4-1 with TRBJ1-4, with TRBD1 matching over 8 bases. There are 15 residues in the CDR3. The V and J ends lost 3 bases and 5 bases, in that order; junction bases with no gene match: 5. From germline, CDR1 is MGHRA and CDR2 YSYEKL. CDR3 DNA, as far as it was read: TGCGCCAGCAGCCAGGGGGGGACAGGCAATGAAAAA. The encoded protein is CASSQGGTGNEK. The entire CDR3 protein is CASSQGGTGNEKLFF.

This clone has only a few counts. The read ends 3 residues early relative to the CDR3; the germline J gene fills the gap. J is TRBJ1-2 and V is TRBV30; D call uncertain. In germline, CDR1 is GTSNPN, CDR2 SVGIG (reference sequence). This CDR3 is built from 13 residues. The CDR3 DNA, read in part, is TGTGCCTGGAGTGTCAGTTCAAACTACGAC. Protein: CAWSVSSNYD. In full, the CDR3 reads CAWSVSSNYDYTF.

This clone came up many times. The read is 3 residues too short to cover the CDR3 end, so that end is filled in from the germline J gene. The chain carries TRBV20-1 and TRBJ1-1, with D possibly matching TRBD1 (5 bases). Germline V lookup: CDR1 DFQATT, CDR2 SNEGSKA (reference sequence). This CDR3 spans 14 amino acids. V was cut by 2 bases and J by 3 bases, with 13 bases left in between. The CDR3 bases that were read are TGCAGTGCTAGAAACCCTGACAGCCACACTGAA. Translation: CSARNPDSHTE. The full CDR3 is CSARNPDSHTEAFF.

This clone came up many times. Sequencing ends 3 residues short of the CDR3 end; the germline J gene provides the rest. This chain connects TRBV20-1 to TRBJ2-2; TRBD2 is a possible D gene (6 bases). Germline lookup yields CDR1 DFQATT and CDR2 SNEGSKA (reference sequence). The CDR3 totals 15 residues. CDR3: CSARAPREANEKLFF. CDR3 DNA (partial): TGCAGTGCTAGAGCCCCCAGGGAGGCTAATGAAAAG.

This clone was found many times. The missing CDR3 end, 3 residues past where the read stops, is filled in from the germline J gene. The rearrangement joins TRBV7-6 to TRBJ2-3; no reliable D call. The CDR3 runs to 14 residues. Trimming removed 0 bases from V and 4 bases from J, with 8 bases in between. Germline loops: CDR1 SGHVS, CDR2 FNYEAQ. The CDR3 DNA, read in part, is TGTGCCAGCAGCTTAGCGCATAGTTCAGATACG. Its protein product is CASSLAHSSDT. The whole CDR3 protein is CASSLAHSSDTQYF.

This clone was seen many times. From the germline J gene comes the end of the CDR3, since the read stops 3 residues before it. The rearrangement uses TRBV29-1 and TRBJ1-2; the D is unclear. The CDR3 is 13 amino acids. Per germline, CDR1 SQVTM and CDR2 ANQGSEA. Trimming stripped 3 bases from V and 4 bases from J, with 12 bases between. The covered CDR3 bases are TGCAGCGTTGATAGAAGCGGCGGCTATGGC. Its protein product is CSVDRSGGYG. The entire CDR3 protein reads CSVDRSGGYGYTF.

Many counts were recorded for this clone. The CDR3 goes on 3 residues after the read ends, and that part is filled in from the germline J gene. The rearrangement links TRBV20-1 to TRBJ2-1; D gene uncertain. The V and J ends lost 0 bases and 6 bases respectively, with 6 bases between them. Germline V gene sequence: CDR1 DFQATT, CDR2 SNEGSKA (reference sequence). This CDR3 comprises 12 residues. The part of the CDR3 DNA that was read is TGCAGTGCTAGAGATTTGGCCAATGAG. This gives the protein CSARDLANE. From start to end, the CDR3 is CSARDLANEQFF.

At least ten counts were recorded for this clone. The read ends 3 residues before the CDR3 terminus; that terminus is restored from the germline J gene. The chain employs TRBV6-2 or TRBV6-3 and TRBJ2-1, with 8 bases that match TRBD1. There are 16 residues in the CDR3. V lost 6 bases and J lost 7; bases outside the gene matches: 14. Germline V gene sequence: CDR1 MNHEY, CDR2 SVGEGT. CDR3 residues: CASSLDRDRIPNEQFF. The CDR3 DNA, read in part, is TGTGCCAGCAGCCTCGACCGGGACAGGATTCCTAATGAG.

This clone was seen ten or more times. The read terminates 3 residues ahead of where the CDR3 ends, so the germline J gene completes it. The rearrangement uses TRBV7-9 and TRBJ1-2, with D perhaps TRBD1 (6 bases). Trimming took 11 bases from V and 4 from J, leaving 17 bases between them. The CDR3 is 13 amino acids. CDR1 and CDR2 (germline): SEHNR, FQNEAQ (reference sequence). The CDR3 loop is CAGLGGSGYGYTF. CDR3 bases read: TGTGCCGGACTAGGGGGTTCGGGCTATGGC.

Only a few counts were recorded for this clone. The read comes to an end 3 residues before the CDR3 does, leaving the germline J gene to fill in the end. The chain combines TRBV20-1 with TRBJ2-1; TRBD2 aligns across 8 bases. The V gene end was trimmed by 0 bases and the J gene end by 5 bases; junction bases not matched to a gene: 9. CDR3 size: 16 residues. Per germline, CDR1 DFQATT and CDR2 SNEGSKA (reference sequence). The sequenced part of the CDR3 DNA is TGCAGTGCTAGAGATTCGGCTAGCGGGCCCAACAATGAG. The encoded protein is CSARDSASGPNNE. The entire CDR3 sequence reads CSARDSASGPNNEQFF.

This clone was seen many times. Sequencing ends 3 residues short of the CDR3 end; the germline J gene provides the rest. The chain couples TRBV13 to TRBJ1-1; TRBD1 is a possible D gene (6 bases). There are 12 residues in the CDR3. The germline V gene has CDR1 PRHDT and CDR2 FYEKMQ (reference sequence). The covered CDR3 bases are TGTGCCAGCAGCTTAGCCACAGGGAGA. This codes for CASSLATGR. In full, the CDR3 is CASSLATGRAFF.

This clone occurred many times. The read falls 3 residues short of the CDR3 end, and the missing part is taken from the germline J gene. The sample holds other DNA sequences that translate to the same CDR3. This chain uses TRBV5-1 with TRBJ2-2, with 7 bases matching TRBD1. The CDR3 covers 14 residues. Germline V gene sequence: CDR1 SGHRS, CDR2 YFSETQ. The junction had 0 bases not matched to a gene; V was cut back by 1 base and J by 3 bases. CDR3 bases read: TGCGCCAGCAGCTTGACAGGGGACACCGGGGAG. Encoded protein: CASSLTGDTGE. The whole CDR3 sequence is CASSLTGDTGELFF.

This clone came up many times. The read terminates 3 residues ahead of where the CDR3 ends, so the germline J gene completes it. The chain links TRBV5-1 to TRBJ1-4, with 8 bases identical to TRBD1. Germline V CDR1 and CDR2: SGHRS, YFSETQ. The V segment lost 4 bases and the J segment 8 bases; nucleotides outside the gene matches: 10. The CDR3 consists of 15 residues. CDR3 DNA, as far as it was read: TGCGCCAGCAGCCAGACCGGGACAGGACTCGAAAAA. Residues: CASSQTGTGLEK. The entire CDR3 reads CASSQTGTGLEKLFF.

This clone was counted only a few times. Read data end 3 residues before the CDR3 end; the end is taken from the germline J gene. V and J are TRBV7-9 and TRBJ2-2, with 8 nucleotides matching TRBD1. Germline CDR1 and CDR2: SEHNR and FQNEAQ (reference sequence). The CDR3 totals 14 residues. CDR3 amino acids: CASKPGTGNEKLFF. The sequenced CDR3 bases are TGTGCCAGCAAACCCGGGACAGGCAATGAAAAG.

This clone was recorded a few times. The CDR3 end lies 3 residues beyond the end of the read and is filled in from the germline J gene. Within the sample, other DNA sequences also encode this same CDR3. V gene TRBV30 combines with J gene TRBJ1-3, with 9 positions matching TRBD1. Germline assignment: CDR1 GTSNPN and CDR2 SVGIG (reference sequence). The CDR3 length is 15 residues. The CDR3 here is CAWRRTGARGNAIYF. The covered CDR3 bases are TGTGCCTGGAGAAGGACAGGGGCTAGGGGAAACGCG.

At least ten counts were recorded for this clone. The read comes to an end 3 residues before the CDR3 does, leaving the germline J gene to fill in the end. The V gene is TRBV6-2 or TRBV6-3, the J gene TRBJ2-3; 7 nucleotides agree with TRBD1. J gave up 2 bases and V 7 bases, and 9 bases lay outside the gene matches. The germline gives CDR1 MNHEY, CDR2 SVGEGT. The CDR3 runs 15 residues. The sequenced part of the CDR3 DNA is TGTGCCAGCAAATACCGGGACAGACACACAGATACG. It yields the protein CASKYRDRHTDT. In full, the CDR3 reads CASKYRDRHTDTQYF.

Ten or more counts support this clone. Sequencing ends 3 residues short of the CDR3 end; the germline J gene provides the rest. The V gene is TRBV19, the J gene TRBJ2-2, with D possibly TRBD2 on 6 matching bases. Deletions cut 3 bases from V and 6 bases from J, with 11 bases between. The germline CDR1 and CDR2 sequences are LNHDA and SQIVND (reference sequence). The CDR3 totals 14 residues. The CDR3 DNA, read in part, is TGTGCCAGTAGTATGCGGGGCGCACCCGGGGAG. The encoded protein is CASSMRGAPGE. The full CDR3 is CASSMRGAPGELFF.

Ten or more counts support this clone. The read falls 3 residues short of the CDR3 end, and the missing part is taken from the germline J gene. The V gene is TRBV19, the J gene TRBJ2-2; TRBD1 might be the D (5 bases). CDR3 length: 14 residues. Germline loops: CDR1 LNHDA, CDR2 SQIVND (reference sequence). Trimming left V 2 bases short and J 1 base short, with 5 bases between. The DNA read from the CDR3 is TGTGCCAGTAGTATAACAGGGAACACCGGGGAG. It codes for CASSITGNTGE. The full CDR3 sequence reads CASSITGNTGELFF.

This clone appeared many times. The read ends 3 residues early relative to the CDR3; the germline J gene fills the gap. The V and J genes are TRBV29-1 and TRBJ2-3, with D unresolved. The ends were cut back, 3 bases at V and 0 bases at J, with 4 bases in the middle. Germline CDR1 is SQVTM and CDR2 is ANQGSEA. The CDR3 has 12 amino acids. CDR3 bases read: TGCAGCGTTGAGACTAGCACAGATACG. Translated: CSVETSTDT. The full-length CDR3 reads as CSVETSTDTQYF.

This clone was observed many times. The missing CDR3 end, 3 residues past where the read stops, is filled in from the germline J gene. The chain combines TRBV7-2 with TRBJ1-5; D not resolved. Germline CDR1 SGHTA, CDR2 FQGNSA. The CDR3 runs to 13 residues. The germline V and J ends were trimmed by 5 bases and 7 bases, with 12 bases remaining between them. Incomplete CDR3 DNA: TGTGCCAGCAGCGCAGGAGGGCGACAGCCC. It specifies CASSAGGRQP. Given in full, the CDR3 is CASSAGGRQPQHF.

This clone was picked up many times. CDR3 protein: CASRTGNEQFF. Incomplete CDR3 DNA: TGTGCCAGCCGCACAGGAAATGAG. The genes are TRBV6-2 or TRBV6-3 and TRBJ2-1; tentative D call: TRBD1 (5 bases). The sequenced fragment ends 3 residues before the CDR3 boundary, so the rest is inferred from the germline J gene. Germline values: CDR1 MNHEY, CDR2 SVGEGT. Trimming took off 8 bases at V and 7 bases at J, with 9 bases between the two ends. This CDR3 is 11 amino acids long.

This clone was recorded many times. The read ends 3 residues early relative to the CDR3; the germline J gene fills the gap. The chain combines TRBV7-6 with TRBJ2-3, with TRBD2 identical over 7 bases. Germline assignment: CDR1 SGHVS and CDR2 FNYEAQ. V dropped 4 bases and J dropped 4; count of bases not matched to a gene: 8. This CDR3 is 15 amino acids long. The CDR3 here is CASSSSGGTADTQYF. CDR3 bases read: TGTGCCAGCAGCTCTAGCGGAGGGACGGCAGATACG.

This clone has ten or more counts. The read ends 3 residues before the CDR3 terminus; that terminus is restored from the germline J gene. J is TRBJ2-1 and V is TRBV4-2; 7 bases are a match to TRBD2. Germline V CDR1 and CDR2: LGHNA, YNFKEQ. The CDR3 has 17 amino acids. J lost 2 bases, V lost 0 bases, and 7 bases had no gene match. The CDR3 reads CASSQDFGTKAYNEQFF. CDR3 bases read: TGTGCCAGCAGCCAAGATTTCGGGACTAAGGCCTACAATGAG.

This clone showed up just a few times. The CDR3 is cut off 3 residues early in the read; its end comes from the germline J gene. The V and J genes are TRBV19 and TRBJ1-2; D might be TRBD1 (6 bases). Per germline, CDR1 LNHDA and CDR2 SQIVND (reference sequence). The CDR3 covers 14 residues. CDR3 loop: CASSIDRTADDYTF. CDR3 DNA, as far as it was read: TGTGCCAGTAGTATAGATCGGACAGCCGATGAC.

This clone appeared many times. Read data end 3 residues before the CDR3 end; the end is taken from the germline J gene. The genes are TRBV19 and TRBJ2-1; 14 bases agree with TRBD2. V lost 1 base and J lost 8; bases outside the gene matches: 7. The CDR3 totals 17 residues. From germline, CDR1 is LNHDA and CDR2 SQIVND (reference sequence). The sequenced part of the CDR3 DNA is TGTGCCAGTAGTATAGCCGCAGGGACTAGCGGGGGCTATGAG. This encodes CASSIAAGTSGGYE. The complete CDR3 protein is CASSIAAGTSGGYEQFF.